The 23 T cell receptor beta chains reported below all come from one sample, sequenced in a study of cytomegalovirus exposure and HLA in healthy donors. The PCR had 60 Vbeta and 13 Jbeta primers. The table came from immunoSEQ multiplex PCR; TCRdb's copy has only in-frame clones and leaves some out. The sample comprises fewer than 130,000 clones, roughly 80% of which are singletons, and over 4% rests with the top ten. Sequenced: PBMCs. The receptors derive from a female donor in good health and CMV-seropositive.

The V call is TRBV5-1, the J call TRBJ2-1, with D perhaps matching TRBD2 (5 bases). Trimming removed 6 bases at V and 8 bases at J, with 12 bases between. From germline, CDR1 is SGHRS and CDR2 YFSETQ. The CDR3 is made up of 12 amino acids. CDR3 loop: CASKAETDEQFF. In nucleotides, the CDR3 is TGCGCCAGCAAAGCGGAAACGGATGAGCAGTTCTTC.

The rearrangement joins TRBV9 to TRBJ1-3; a possible D gene is TRBD1 (6 bases). CDR3 length: 16 amino acids. CDR1 SGDLS and CDR2 YYNGEE come from the germline V gene. V was shortened by 4 bases and J by 3 bases, with 17 bases between the two germline ends. Here the CDR3 reads CASSRTAQSGGNTIYF. As DNA, the CDR3 is TGTGCCAGCAGCAGGACAGCGCAAAGTGGTGGAAACACCATATATTTT.

The chain is built from TRBV27 and TRBJ2-7; 12 nucleotides match TRBD2. The trim removed 6 bases at V and 4 bases at J, leaving 10 bases unmatched. The CDR3 runs to 16 residues. Germline CDR1 MNHEY, CDR2 SMNVEV (reference sequence). This CDR3 reads CASSPTSGRHLYEQYF. In DNA form, the CDR3 reads TGTGCCAGCAGCCCCACTAGCGGGAGGCATCTATACGAGCAGTACTTC.

In its sample, this clone was seen a few times. The chain couples TRBV14 to TRBJ2-5; possibly TRBD2 for D (5 bases). CDR1 is SGHDN and CDR2 is FVKESK in the germline V gene. This CDR3 contains 14 residues. V was trimmed by 0 bases and J by 3 bases, leaving 8 bases between them. The CDR3 DNA reads as TGTGCCAGCAGCCAAGAGCCGGGAAAAGAGACCCAGTACTTC. It translates to CASSQEPGKETQYF.

The chain employs TRBV2 and TRBJ2-1; TRBD2 matches 12 bases. The CDR3 is 13 amino acids. The germline CDR1 and CDR2 sequences are SNHLY and FYNNEI. V lost 7 bases to trimming and J lost 6 bases; unmatched junction nucleotides: 1. In nucleotides, the CDR3 is TGTGCCAGCACGGGACTAGCGGGCAATGAGCAGTTCTTC. Its protein is CASTGLAGNEQFF.

V usage is TRBV2 and J usage is TRBJ1-1; D may be TRBD1 (6 bases). The V end lost 10 bases, the J end lost 2 bases, and 23 bases lay between the germline ends. This CDR3 contains 16 residues. Germline values: CDR1 SNHLY, CDR2 FYNNEI. CDR3 amino acids: CATKQQGPRGNTEAFF. For the CDR3, the DNA is TGTGCCACCAAGCAGCAGGGGCCGAGGGGAAACACTGAAGCTTTCTTT.

V and J are TRBV18 and TRBJ2-7; 9 bases are shared with TRBD2. The CDR3 consists of 14 residues. The V segment lost 3 bases and the J segment 0 bases; nucleotides outside the gene matches: 0. Germline values: CDR1 KGHSH, CDR2 LQKENI. The DNA for the CDR3 is TGTGCCAGCTCACCTAGCGGGAGCTCCTACGAGCAGTACTTC. Amino acids: CASSPSGSSYEQYF.

The chain is built from TRBV2 and TRBJ2-7; a possible D gene is TRBD1 (5 bases). V gave up 5 bases and J gave up 3 bases, with 11 bases separating them. Per germline, CDR1 SNHLY and CDR2 FYNNEI. The length of the CDR3 is 13 residues. The CDR3 DNA sequence: TGTGCCAGCAGTTCGACAGCCTACTACGAGCAGTACTTC. Protein sequence: CASSSTAYYEQYF.

The chain recombines TRBV4-3 with TRBJ2-1, with a weak D call TRBD2 (6 bases). The V and J ends lost 2 bases and 7 bases respectively, with 15 bases between them. This CDR3 comprises 15 residues. Germline assignment: CDR1 LGHNA and CDR2 YSLEER. The CDR3 nucleotides are TGCGCCAGCAGCCAACATTCGAGGGGAGGAAATGAGCAGTTCTTC. Its translation: CASSQHSRGGNEQFF.

The chain has TRBV4-2 and TRBJ2-3; 8 nucleotides line up with TRBD2. The germline V gene has CDR1 LGHNA and CDR2 YNFKEQ. The CDR3 covers 16 residues. Trimming cost V 3 bases and J 0 bases; bases outside gene matches: 5. In nucleotides, the CDR3 is TGTGCCAGCAGCCATAAGACTAGCGCGAGCACAGATACGCAGTATTTT. It is translated as CASSHKTSASTDTQYF.

The chain couples TRBV30 to TRBJ1-2; 9 positions match TRBD1. The junction had 8 bases not matched to a gene; V was cut back by 3 bases and J by 0 bases. The germline V gene has CDR1 GTSNPN and CDR2 SVGIG (reference sequence). The CDR3 is 16 amino acids. CDR3 loop: CAWRGRTGDANYGYTF. The CDR3 DNA reads TGTGCCTGGAGGGGCCGGACAGGGGATGCTAACTATGGCTACACCTTC.

The table lists this clone with a count of one. The rearrangement uses TRBV7-9 and TRBJ2-1; 7 bases are a match to TRBD2. The CDR3 covers 15 residues. The germline CDR1 and CDR2 sequences are SEHNR and FQNEAQ (reference sequence). With 2 bases clipped from V and 0 bases from J, the junction kept 1 base outside the gene matches. The CDR3 is CASSLSGVSYNEQFF. The DNA for the CDR3 is TGTGCCAGCAGCTTAAGCGGGGTCTCCTACAATGAGCAGTTCTTC.

This chain links TRBV27 with TRBJ1-2; TRBD1 matches at 9 bases. The CDR3 runs 18 residues. The germline CDR1 and CDR2 sequences are MNHEY and SMNVEV (reference sequence). Unmatched junction bases numbered 8, after V lost 0 bases and J lost 0 bases. The CDR3 bases are TGTGCCAGCAGTTTATCGGGGACAGGGACCCTAGCTAACTATGGCTACACCTTC. This sequence encodes CASSLSGTGTLANYGYTF.

The chain has TRBV5-1 and TRBJ1-6; D unclear. Trimming took off 4 bases at V and 7 bases at J, with 15 bases between the two ends. This CDR3 region has 15 residues. CDR1 is SGHRS and CDR2 is YFSETQ in the germline V gene. CDR3 in DNA: TGCGCCAGCAGCCGAGGCGGGAGTAGGAATTCACCCCTCCACTTT. Amino acid sequence: CASSRGGSRNSPLHF.

The chain couples TRBV28 to TRBJ2-5, with 7 bases aligning to TRBD1. The CDR3 runs 16 residues. Losses at the gene ends were 4 bases for V and 2 bases for J; bases not matched to a gene: 10. Looked up from germline, CDR1 is MDHEN and CDR2 is SYDVKM. The CDR3 nucleotides read TGTGCCAGCAGTTCAAAGACAGGGCTAAGGCAAGAGACCCAGTACTTC. Its protein is CASSSKTGLRQETQYF. Full variable domain (remainder filled in from reference TRBV28 and TRBJ2-5): DVKVTQSSRYLVKRTGEKVFLECVQDMDHENMFWYRQDPGLGLRLIYFSYDVKMKEKGDIPEGYSVSREKKERFSLILESASTNQTSMYLCASSSKTGLRQETQYFGPGTRLLVL.

V gene TRBV18 combines with J gene TRBJ1-6, with D possibly being TRBD1 (6 bases). V lost 4 bases and J 9 bases, leaving 16 bases between the germline ends. The CDR3 runs 15 residues. Germline CDR1 KGHSH, CDR2 LQKENI. CDR3 sequence: CASSRDKGLGSPLHF. Written as DNA, the CDR3 is TGTGCCAGCTCACGGGACAAAGGGCTTGGTTCACCCCTCCACTTT.

V and J are TRBV5-1 and TRBJ1-2; no definite D call. V dropped 4 bases and J dropped 0 bases, with 16 bases sitting between them. CDR1 SGHRS and CDR2 YFSETQ come from the germline V gene. The CDR3 sequence is 16 residues long. The CDR3 DNA sequence: TGCGCCAGCAGCCGGGAAGCAAGTACAACTAACTATGGCTACACCTTC. Its translation: CASSREASTTNYGYTF.

This clone was counted only a few times. A junction boundary mismatches the germline segment, possibly from a read error. This chain uses TRBV7-9 with TRBJ1-1; unclear D gene. Germline V gives CDR1 SEHNR, CDR2 FQNEAQ (reference sequence). The CDR3 contains 16 residues. The CDR3 DNA is TGTTCCAGCAGCCGCCAGGCCCAGCTCATGAACACTGAAGCTTTCTTT. Amino acids: CSSSRQAQLMNTEAFF.

This clone was seen once. This chain connects TRBV6-5 to TRBJ1-2; D remains ambiguous. Germline-derived CDR1 and CDR2 are MNHEY and SVGAGI. CDR3 length: 15 residues. V lost 8 bases and J lost 6, with 22 bases in between. CDR3 region: CASAVGGRPPNGYTF. CDR3 sequence (DNA): TGTGCCAGCGCTGTGGGAGGCAGGCCGCCGAATGGCTACACCTTC.

This clone appeared a few times. The chain uses TRBV6-1 and TRBJ1-1, with D hard to call. The CDR3 extends over 14 amino acids. V was pared by 0 bases and J by 8 bases, with 13 bases between. Per germline, CDR1 MNHNS and CDR2 SASEGT. Here the CDR3 DNA reads TGTGCCAGCAGTGAAGCCCGGCAAACTATGGAAGCTTTCTTT. Translating gives CASSEARQTMEAFF.

This chain connects TRBV4-3 to TRBJ1-2; 10 bases match TRBD1. J gave up 8 bases and V 1 base, and 4 bases lay outside the gene matches. Looked up from germline, CDR1 is LGHNA and CDR2 is YSLEER. This CDR3 region has 14 residues. In nucleotides, the CDR3 is TGCGCCAGCAGCCAAGCTGGACAGGGGGAGGGCTACACCTTC. Translation: CASSQAGQGEGYTF.

Points on this clone: A much larger clone lies a single base off, so this may be a read error. The rearrangement uses TRBV6-1 and TRBJ1-5; D unresolved. The germline gives CDR1 MNHNS, CDR2 SASEGT. The CDR3 totals 13 residues. V was pared by 4 bases and J by 0 bases, with 4 bases between. Here the CDR3 reads CASSAYSNQPQHF. In nucleotides, the CDR3 is TGTGCCAGCAGTGCCTATAGCAATCAGCCCCAGCATTTT.

The chain employs TRBV10-2 and TRBJ2-7; 14 nucleotides line up with TRBD2. The CDR3 is 19 residues long. The V and J ends lost 3 bases and 0 bases, in that order; junction bases with no gene match: 10. Per the germline V gene, CDR1 is WSHSY and CDR2 is SAAADI. CDR3 DNA sequence: TGCGCCAGCAGTGACCCATTTGGACTAGCGGGGGGATTCTCCTACGAGCAGTACTTC. This encodes CASSDPFGLAGGFSYEQYF.